Listed here are 8 T cell receptor beta chains from one sample, sequenced in a study of regulatory T cells in long-lasting Graves disease (dated by TCRdb to the early 2020s). The time point label corresponds to: newly diagnosed GD, antithyroid drugs for less than 3 months. RNA was extracted from PBMCs in TRIzol for both TCR sequencing and RNA sequencing. The protocol used for the library was multiplex PCR. Instrument used: Illumina HiSeq 4000. To build TCR beta libraries, CDR3 regions were amplified by Arm-PCR using iRepertoire HTBI primers. The public reads were reprocessed in TCRdb via fastp at Q25 and MiXCR, keeping in-frame beta chains. For every CDR3 protein sequence, its rows merge into one entry that carries the most common genes and DNA. This sample lists 400,000 to 450,000 distinct CDR3 sequences; over 15% were detected once. The ten largest clones take up about 10% of the sample. The sample was also reused in another study, on T cells in Graves' hyperthyroidism and ophthalmopathy.

Sequencing was performed on peripheral blood mononuclear cells (PBMCs), taken at new diagnosis, from a patient treated with antithyroid drugs. Every receptor here comes from a woman aged 25 to 39 with Graves disease. Donor details come from another sample of the same person, matched by shared clones.

The chain carries TRBV20-1 and TRBJ2-1; 11 positions agree with TRBD2. Germline values: CDR1 DFQATT, CDR2 SNEGSKA (reference sequence). Unmatched junction bases numbered 7, after V lost 6 bases and J lost 9 bases. The CDR3 spans 13 residues. The CDR3 is CSALLAGAGEQFF. The DNA of the CDR3 is TGCAGTGCCTTACTAGCGGGAGCGGGTGAGCAGTTCTTC.

V is TRBV7-2 and J is TRBJ2-2; D may be TRBD2 (6 bases). V gave up 0 bases and J gave up 4 bases, with 12 bases separating them. The CDR3 length is 16 residues. Germline CDR1 reads SGHTA; CDR2 reads FQGNSA. The CDR3 reads CASSLAGGGVTGELFF. CDR3 nucleotides: TGTGCCAGCAGCTTAGCGGGAGGCGGTGTCACCGGGGAGCTGTTTTTT.

The gene calls are TRBV29-1 and TRBJ2-1; D is uncertain. The germline V gene has CDR1 SQVTM and CDR2 ANQGSEA. The CDR3 is 11 amino acids. Deletions cut 6 bases from V and 6 bases from J, with 9 bases between. CDR3 DNA: TGCAGCGTATTTGCCAGCAATGAGCAGTTCTTC. This codes for CSVFASNEQFF.

The genes are TRBV2 and TRBJ2-1, with D perhaps TRBD2 (6 bases). The V end lost 8 bases, the J end lost 3 bases, and 17 bases lay between the germline ends. The CDR3 has 15 residues. CDR1 and CDR2 (germline): SNHLY, FYNNEI. Written as DNA, the CDR3 is TGTGCCAGCCCCAGCCGTACGGGAGTCTACAATGAGCAGTTCTTC. Translation: CASPSRTGVYNEQFF.

This clonotype appeared many times. This sequence joins TRBV28 and TRBJ2-7, with D possibly called TRBD1 or TRBD2 (5 bases each). Germline-derived CDR1 and CDR2 are MDHEN and SYDVKM. The CDR3 covers 15 residues. V lost 8 bases and J 3 bases, leaving 20 bases between the germline ends. In DNA, the CDR3 is TGTGCCAGCGACCAACCCGGGGCCGGGATCTACGAGCAGTACTTC. It codes for CASDQPGAGIYEQYF.

This clonotype was recorded many times. V gene TRBV12-5 combines with J gene TRBJ1-2; a weak D match, TRBD1 (5 bases). V was trimmed by 1 base and J by 4 bases, leaving 10 bases between them. Germline values: CDR1 LGHNT, CDR2 FRNRAP. This CDR3 is built from 14 residues. This CDR3 is CASGLEDISYGYTF. The CDR3 DNA is TGTGCTAGTGGTTTGGAGGACATTAGCTATGGCTACACCTTC.

The chain links TRBV15 to TRBJ2-7; 7 nucleotides line up with TRBD2. Germline V gives CDR1 LNHNV, CDR2 YYDKDF (reference sequence). This CDR3 spans 16 amino acids. V was clipped by 1 base and J by 3 bases; unmatched bases: 9. In nucleotides, the CDR3 is TGTGCCACCAGCAGAGGGAGGTGGGGGGGGGGCTACGAGCAGTACTTC. It codes for CATSRGRWGGGYEQYF.

This clonotype came up many times. The chain carries TRBV19 and TRBJ1-2, with D possibly being TRBD1 (6 bases). V was trimmed by 7 bases and J by 0 bases, leaving 15 bases between them. This CDR3 region has 15 residues. From germline, CDR1 is LNHDA and CDR2 SQIVND (reference sequence). The CDR3: CASTITGTANYGYTF. The CDR3, as DNA: TGTGCCAGTACCATCACAGGGACGGCTAACTATGGCTACACCTTC.